The rows below give T cell receptor beta chains drawn from one sample of a study of blood T cell repertoires in COVID-19. Here immunoSEQ multiplex PCR was the method, and the copy in TCRdb shows in-frame clones only, minus some. The data contain 200,000 to 250,000 clones, roughly 88% of them singletons. The specimen was PBMCs or T cells enriched from blood (not recorded which). Receptors were obtained from a woman aged 40 to 55 with acute COVID-19. The CDR3 runs from the conserved cysteine through the conserved F or W. The order of the fields is clone size, CDR3 length, D gene, V gene, J gene, CDR3 protein, CDR3 DNA. D genes are given only for firm matches. Size tells how often a clone was seen (once, few, many) or the class of an expanded clone, and some rows leave it out.

clone size: .
CDR3 length: 17
D gene: .
V gene: TRBV4-2
J gene: TRBJ2-6
CDR3 protein: CASSQVRLLSGANVLTF
CDR3 DNA: TGTGCCAGCAGCCAAGTCCGACTCCTCTCTGGGGCCAACGTCCTGACTTTC

clone size: .
CDR3 length: 14
D gene: TRBD1
V gene: TRBV5-4
J gene: TRBJ1-2
CDR3 protein: CASSLADRGDGYTF
CDR3 DNA: TGTGCCAGCAGCTTAGCCGACAGGGGTGATGGCTACACCTTC

clone size: .
CDR3 length: 16
D gene: TRBD2
V gene: TRBV19
J gene: TRBJ2-5
CDR3 protein: CASSIIAGTHQETQYF
CDR3 DNA: TGTGCCAGTAGTATAATAGCGGGGACCCACCAAGAGACCCAGTACTTC

clone size: .
CDR3 length: 13
D gene: .
V gene: TRBV7-9
J gene: TRBJ1-2
CDR3 protein: CASSSSRVLGYTF
CDR3 DNA: TGTGCCAGCAGCTCCTCCAGGGTTCTTGGCTACACCTTC

clone size: .
CDR3 length: 16
D gene: .
V gene: TRBV2
J gene: TRBJ1-6
CDR3 protein: CASSEAGDINNSPLHF
CDR3 DNA: TGTGCCAGCAGTGAAGCTGGGGACATAAATAATTCACCCCTCCACTTT

clone size: .
CDR3 length: 15
D gene: TRBD2
V gene: TRBV5-1
J gene: TRBJ2-1
CDR3 protein: CASSLRRGGPNEQFF
CDR3 DNA: TGCGCCAGCAGCTTGAGGCGGGGGGGCCCTAATGAGCAGTTCTTC

clone size: .
CDR3 length: 16
D gene: .
V gene: TRBV4-1
J gene: TRBJ1-5
CDR3 protein: CASSQESGFSPQPQHF
CDR3 DNA: TGCGCCAGCAGCCAAGAATCGGGGTTCTCCCCACAGCCCCAGCATTTT

clone size: once
CDR3 length: 13
D gene: .
V gene: TRBV7-8
J gene: TRBJ1-2
CDR3 protein: CASSLKRVEGYTF
CDR3 DNA: TGTGCCAGCAGCTTAAAGAGGGTAGAGGGCTACACCTTC

clone size: .
CDR3 length: 17
D gene: .
V gene: TRBV7-2
J gene: TRBJ1-3
CDR3 protein: CASSLAPPRSSGNTIYF
CDR3 DNA: TGTGCCAGCAGCTTAGCCCCCCCCCGCAGCTCTGGAAACACCATATATTTT

clone size: .
CDR3 length: 12
D gene: .
V gene: TRBV19
J gene: TRBJ1-5
CDR3 protein: CASNSRNQPQHF
CDR3 DNA: TGTGCCAGTAATAGCAGAAATCAGCCCCAGCATTTT

clone size: .
CDR3 length: 15
D gene: .
V gene: TRBV19
J gene: TRBJ1-2
CDR3 protein: CASSIGGSTSYGYTF
CDR3 DNA: TGTGCCAGTAGTATAGGGGGCAGCACCTCCTATGGCTACACCTTC

clone size: .
CDR3 length: 16
D gene: .
V gene: TRBV5-5
J gene: TRBJ2-3
CDR3 protein: CASSLGAAGGSNTQYF
CDR3 DNA: TGTGCCAGCAGCTTGGGGGCAGCGGGTGGGTCGAATACGCAGTATTTT

clone size: .
CDR3 length: 13
D gene: .
V gene: TRBV10-3
J gene: TRBJ1-5
CDR3 protein: CASLRAGGGTQHF
CDR3 DNA: TGTGCCTCCCTGAGGGCCGGGGGAGGGACCCAGCATTTT

clone size: .
CDR3 length: 15
D gene: TRBD1
V gene: TRBV19
J gene: TRBJ1-5
CDR3 protein: CASSIQQGADQPQHF
CDR3 DNA: TGTGCCAGTAGTATCCAACAGGGGGCCGATCAGCCCCAGCATTTT

clone size: .
CDR3 length: 14
D gene: .
V gene: TRBV19
J gene: TRBJ2-5
CDR3 protein: CASSINQGRETQYF
CDR3 DNA: TGTGCCAGTAGTATCAATCAGGGAAGGGAGACCCAGTACTTC

clone size: .
CDR3 length: 13
D gene: .
V gene: TRBV6-1
J gene: TRBJ2-3
CDR3 protein: CASYWENENTQYF
CDR3 DNA: TGTGCCAGCTATTGGGAGAATGAGAATACGCAGTATTTT

clone size: .
CDR3 length: 15
D gene: TRBD1
V gene: TRBV27
J gene: TRBJ2-7
CDR3 protein: CASSSGGTGLYEQYF
CDR3 DNA: TGTGCCAGCAGTTCCGGGGGGACAGGGCTCTACGAGCAGTACTTC